Given below is one TCR beta chain in context. The antigen remains undetermined. The sample belongs to a study of T cell repertoires in cytomegalovirus infection. Study at large: Public TCR beta signatures indicated both CMV infection and matching HLA type. Study-wide results and caveats: HLA-C-restricted, CMV-specific TCR beta clonotypes were dominant ex vivo.

This CDR3 is 15 amino acids long. Trimming cost V 5 bases and J 8 bases; bases outside gene matches: 13. Germline CDR1 is DFQATT and CDR2 is SNEGSKA (reference sequence). MiXCR was run by TCRdb on the reads, yielding one entry per CDR3 protein. The data contain some 150,000 distinct CDR3 sequences, around 24% of them singletons. This receptor was obtained from a human donor in good health (CMV status not recorded). Some clones in this sample may be carry-over from other donors' samples. The J gene is TRBJ2-1, the V gene TRBV20-1; 9 nucleotides match TRBD1. The specimen was PBMCs. The CDR3 spells CSASPLGQGTDEQFF. CDR3 DNA: TGCAGTGCTTCCCCGCTGGGACAGGGAACAGATGAGCAGTTCTTC.